The rows below give T cell receptor beta chains drawn from one sample of a study of beta chain features in type 1 diabetes. Measured with immunoSEQ multiplex PCR; TCRdb has only the in-frame clones, and not every one. The sample has about 250,000 clones; 13% to 15% are singletons. Sequenced: naive CD4+ T cells from blood. The receptors shown here come from a woman aged 40-49 years in good health. The CDR3 runs from the conserved cysteine through the conserved F or W. Fields, in order: clone size, CDR3 length, J gene, D gene, V gene, CDR3 DNA, CDR3 protein. The D gene is left open where the match is weak. The size entry is marked missing in some rows and otherwise reads once, few, many or a size class.

clone_size: -
cdr3_length: 13
j_call: TRBJ1-2
d_call: -
v_call: TRBV18
cdr3_nt: TGTGCCGGATCTAACAGTTCCTCCTATGGCTACACCTTC
cdr3_aa: CAGSNSSSYGYTF

clone_size: -
cdr3_length: 14
j_call: TRBJ2-3
d_call: -
v_call: TRBV6-5
cdr3_nt: TGTGCCAGCAATCGGGGTGTTCTCTCAGATACGCAGTATTTT
cdr3_aa: CASNRGVLSDTQYF

clone_size: -
cdr3_length: 12
j_call: TRBJ1-5
d_call: -
v_call: TRBV7-6
cdr3_nt: TGTGCCAGCAGCCTCGAGAGTCAGCCCCAGCATTTT
cdr3_aa: CASSLESQPQHF

clone_size: -
cdr3_length: 14
j_call: TRBJ1-2
d_call: TRBD1
v_call: TRBV29-1
cdr3_nt: TGCAGCGTTGACGAGACAGGGACTAACTATGGCTACACCTTC
cdr3_aa: CSVDETGTNYGYTF

clone_size: -
cdr3_length: 18
j_call: TRBJ2-1
d_call: TRBD2
v_call: TRBV2
cdr3_nt: TGTGCCAGCAGCCTTCGGACTAGCGGGGGGACATCCTACAATGAGCAGTTCTTC
cdr3_aa: CASSLRTSGGTSYNEQFF

clone_size: -
cdr3_length: 13
j_call: TRBJ1-1
d_call: -
v_call: TRBV5-6
cdr3_nt: TGTGCCAGCAGCCAGGGACAACCCGGGGGGGCTTTCTTT
cdr3_aa: CASSQGQPGGAFF

clone_size: -
cdr3_length: 16
j_call: TRBJ1-5
d_call: TRBD1
v_call: TRBV7-2
cdr3_nt: TGTGCCAGCAGCCCATCCGACAGGGTTGTCGGACAGCCCCAGCATTTT
cdr3_aa: CASSPSDRVVGQPQHF

clone_size: -
cdr3_length: 15
j_call: TRBJ1-1
d_call: -
v_call: TRBV6-5
cdr3_nt: TGTGCCAGCAGTTACTCGACCGGGAGGAACACTGAAGCTTTCTTT
cdr3_aa: CASSYSTGRNTEAFF

clone_size: few
cdr3_length: 15
j_call: TRBJ2-1
d_call: -
v_call: TRBV9
cdr3_nt: TGTGCCAGCGAGGGGGGGACAGGTACAAACAATGAGCAGTTCTTC
cdr3_aa: CASEGGTGTNNEQFF

clone_size: few
cdr3_length: 15
j_call: TRBJ2-7
d_call: -
v_call: TRBV7-9
cdr3_nt: TGTGCCAGCAGCCCCTTGACGGGTGGGTTCAGCGAGCAGTACTTC
cdr3_aa: CASSPLTGGFSEQYF

clone_size: -
cdr3_length: 16
j_call: TRBJ2-1
d_call: -
v_call: TRBV2
cdr3_nt: TGTGCCAGCATTCGGTCGGGTGCTCGTCCCTACAATGAGCAGTTCTTC
cdr3_aa: CASIRSGARPYNEQFF

clone_size: -
cdr3_length: 15
j_call: TRBJ1-4
d_call: TRBD1
v_call: TRBV28
cdr3_nt: TGTGCCAGCAGTTTCGGGGGACAGAATAATGAAAAACTGTTTTTT
cdr3_aa: CASSFGGQNNEKLFF

clone_size: few
cdr3_length: 18
j_call: TRBJ1-4
d_call: -
v_call: TRBV18
cdr3_nt: TGTGCCAGCTCACCATCACGGGGAACCCACCCAACTAATGAAAAACTGTTTTTT
cdr3_aa: CASSPSRGTHPTNEKLFF

clone_size: few
cdr3_length: 11
j_call: TRBJ1-2
d_call: -
v_call: TRBV28
cdr3_nt: TGTGCCAGCAGTTCAACCGGGAGCTACACCTTC
cdr3_aa: CASSSTGSYTF

clone_size: few
cdr3_length: 12
j_call: TRBJ2-7
d_call: TRBD2
v_call: TRBV7-9
cdr3_nt: TGTGCCAGCAGCTCTGGGGGGGGTGAGCAGTACTTC
cdr3_aa: CASSSGGGEQYF

clone_size: -
cdr3_length: 13
j_call: TRBJ2-1
d_call: -
v_call: TRBV11-2
cdr3_nt: TGTGCCAGCAGCTTAGCCCTTTTCAATGAGCAGTTCTTC
cdr3_aa: CASSLALFNEQFF

clone_size: few
cdr3_length: 14
j_call: TRBJ1-2
d_call: TRBD1
v_call: TRBV10-2
cdr3_nt: TGCGCCAGCACCCAGACAGGGGGAAGACGCGGCTACACCTTC
cdr3_aa: CASTQTGGRRGYTF

clone_size: few
cdr3_length: 15
j_call: TRBJ2-7
d_call: -
v_call: TRBV6-5
cdr3_nt: TGTGCCAGCAGCCCGGACTCCCGCAGGTCCTACGAGCAGTACTTC
cdr3_aa: CASSPDSRRSYEQYF

clone_size: -
cdr3_length: 16
j_call: TRBJ2-5
d_call: -
v_call: TRBV6-5
cdr3_nt: TGTGCCAGCAGTTACGTTATGTTCGGCAGGGCCGAGACCCAGTACTTC
cdr3_aa: CASSYVMFGRAETQYF

clone_size: -
cdr3_length: 14
j_call: TRBJ2-2
d_call: -
v_call: TRBV6-5
cdr3_nt: TGTGCCAGCAGTAAACTCGGGGTTCCCGGGGAGCTGTTTTTT
cdr3_aa: CASSKLGVPGELFF

clone_size: -
cdr3_length: 15
j_call: TRBJ2-3
d_call: TRBD2
v_call: TRBV7-9
cdr3_nt: TGTGCCAGCAGCATGACTAGCGGGGGAACAGATACGCAGTATTTT
cdr3_aa: CASSMTSGGTDTQYF

clone_size: few
cdr3_length: 14
j_call: TRBJ2-5
d_call: TRBD1
v_call: TRBV11-2
cdr3_nt: TGTGCCAGCAGCCCGGACAGGGACCAAGAGACCCAGTACTTC
cdr3_aa: CASSPDRDQETQYF